Shown below are 21 T cell receptor beta chains from a single sample sequenced in a study of a mutant IDH1 vaccine in newly diagnosed glioma. Assay: immunoSEQ multiplex PCR; the TCRdb copy retains only in-frame clones and omits some. Of some 42,000 clones in the sample, approximately 80% were seen once. No cognate antigen is known for these TCRs. Indicated time point: week 35, safety follow-up. The investigators gave 300 ug of mutant IDH1 20-mer peptide in each vaccine dose, together with topical imiquimod. The input for sequencing was PBMCs, taken from a glioma patient whose treatment included an IDH1 peptide vaccine. These receptors all stem from a woman aged 50 to 65 with glioma.

This chain joins TRBV4-1 and TRBJ2-5; 8 nucleotides align to TRBD2. V dropped 0 bases and J dropped 5; count of bases not matched to a gene: 8. The CDR3 length is 16 residues. Per the germline V gene, CDR1 is MGHRA and CDR2 is YSYEKL. CDR3 region: CASSQDGAGGRETQYF. The DNA for the CDR3 is TGCGCCAGCAGCCAAGACGGGGCGGGGGGCCGGGAGACCCAGTACTTC.

V usage is TRBV2 and J usage is TRBJ1-1; possible D gene TRBD1, 5 bases. V lost 7 bases and J lost 0, with 9 bases in between. Germline CDR1 reads SNHLY; CDR2 reads FYNNEI. There are 13 residues in the CDR3. This CDR3 is CASIEGMNTEAFF. Written as DNA, the CDR3 is TGTGCCAGCATAGAGGGGATGAACACTGAAGCTTTCTTT.

The rearrangement links TRBV11-2 to TRBJ2-7, with D hard to call. From germline, CDR1 is SGHAT and CDR2 FQNNGV. The CDR3 covers 16 residues. With 1 base removed from V and 0 bases from J, the gap between germline ends came to 13 bases. The CDR3 is CASSLGPPRSSYEQYF. The DNA of the CDR3 is TGTGCCAGCAGCTTAGGTCCCCCTCGGAGCTCCTACGAGCAGTACTTC.

The J gene is TRBJ2-7, the V gene TRBV10-1, with a tentative D call TRBD2 (5 bases). The V end lost 8 bases, the J end lost 1 base, and 9 bases lay between the germline ends. Germline V gene data show CDR1 as WNHNN and CDR2 as SYGVQD (reference sequence). The CDR3 consists of 12 residues. The DNA for the CDR3 is TGCGCCAGCTCTCGGGGATCCTACGAGCAGTACTTC. It encodes CASSRGSYEQYF.

This chain uses TRBV10-3 with TRBJ1-1, with D possibly being TRBD1 (5 bases). CDR1 is ENHRY and CDR2 is SYGVKD in the germline V gene. V was cut by 8 bases and J by 1 base, with 11 bases left in between. The CDR3 contains 13 residues. The CDR3 DNA sequence: TGTGCCATCCGCCTGGGGGGGAACACTGAAGCTTTCTTT. The encoded protein is CAIRLGGNTEAFF.

The V call is TRBV28, the J call TRBJ2-3; D may be TRBD1 (6 bases). The CDR3 sequence is 15 residues long. V lost 5 bases to trimming and J lost 1 base, with 13 bases between them. Germline CDR1 MDHEN, CDR2 SYDVKM. The CDR3 here is CASSQPGQGTDTQYF. The CDR3 nucleotides are TGTGCCAGCAGTCAACCGGGACAAGGCACAGATACGCAGTATTTT. Filled out from reference TRBV28 and TRBJ2-3, the complete variable domain reads DVKVTQSSRYLVKRTGEKVFLECVQDMDHENMFWYRQDPGLGLRLIYFSYDVKMKEKGDIPEGYSVSREKKERFSLILESASTNQTSMYLCASSQPGQGTDTQYFGPGTRLTVL.

For this clone: The conserved closing phenylalanine or tryptophan is absent in this CDR3, likely reflecting a read error. Because the CDR3's place on the DNA is in doubt, the DNA is left out and the CDR3 is given as listed by TCRdb. V gene TRBV5-7 combines with J gene TRBJ1-2; TRBD1 is taken as the D call from the table, unchecked against the DNA. TRBV5-7 is given ORF status, its function remaining uncertain. The CDR3 region is 12 residues in length, termini included. CDR3 sequence reads: CASSPDRGRVLR.

The chain joins TRBV30 to TRBJ2-5; the D is unclear. The DNA end is a closer match to TRBJ2-7, so the J assignment may be wrong. The CDR3 has 16 amino acids. CDR1 and CDR2 (germline): GTSNPN, SVGIG (reference sequence). CDR3: CAWSPQLLVRNYEQYF. In DNA, the CDR3 is TGTGCCTGGAGTCCTCAACTCCTAGTCCGAAACTACGAGCAGTACTTC.

This chain links TRBV9 with TRBJ2-5; D perhaps matches TRBD2 (6 bases). V was cut by 3 bases and J by 2 bases, with 11 bases left in between. Looked up from germline, CDR1 is SGDLS and CDR2 is YYNGEE. The CDR3 contains 14 residues. In nucleotides, the CDR3 is TGTGCCAGCAGCGCAGGAGGGTGGCAAGAGACCCAGTACTTC. This sequence encodes CASSAGGWQETQYF.

This CDR3 is CASSLGPNTEAFF. CDR3 DNA sequence: TGTGCCAGCAGCCTTGGCCCGAACACTGAAGCTTTCTTT. The chain links TRBV13 to TRBJ1-1; D is undetermined. With 5 bases removed from V and 1 base from J, the gap between germline ends came to 8 bases. The CDR3 runs 13 residues. The germline gives CDR1 PRHDT, CDR2 FYEKMQ (reference sequence). Combining the CDR3 with reference TRBV13 and TRBJ1-1 gives the whole variable domain AAGVIQSPRHLIKEKRETATLKCYPIPRHDTVYWYQQGPGQDPQFLISFYEKMQSDKGSIPDRFSAQQFSDYHSELNMSSLELGDSALYFCASSLGPNTEAFFGQGTRLTVV.

This clone has only a few counts. The CDR3 loop reads CSVNVPGNTEAFF. CDR3 coding DNA: TGCAGCGTTAACGTCCCGGGGAACACTGAAGCTTTCTTT. The V and J genes are TRBV29-1 and TRBJ1-1; D is uncertain. This CDR3 has 13 amino acids. Germline CDR1 and CDR2: SQVTM and ANQGSEA. Trimming left V 5 bases short and J 1 base short, with 11 bases between. The entire variable domain, with the rest obtained from reference TRBV29-1 and TRBJ1-1, is as follows: SAVISQKPSRDICQRGTSLTIQCQVDSQVTMMFWYRQQPGQSLTLIATANQGSEATYESGFVIDKFPISRPNLTFSTLTVSNMSPEDSSIYLCSVNVPGNTEAFFGQGTRLTVV.

V is TRBV20-1 and J is TRBJ1-2, with D perhaps TRBD1 (6 bases). CDR3 length: 11 amino acids. Trimming removed 2 bases from V and 8 bases from J, with 9 bases in between. CDR1 and CDR2 from the germline V gene are DFQATT and SNEGSKA (reference sequence). The CDR3 reads CSARSGVGYTF. The CDR3 DNA reads as TGCAGTGCTAGATCAGGGGTGGGCTACACCTTC.

The chain links TRBV11-1 to TRBJ2-7, with no clear D. Trimming took off 5 bases at V and 3 bases at J, with 14 bases between the two ends. The germline V gene encodes CDR1 SGHAT and CDR2 FQDESV (reference sequence). This CDR3 contains 14 residues. The CDR3 DNA reads as TGTGCCAGCAGCCTTCGTGGCGGAGACTACGAGCAGTACTTC. Translated: CASSLRGGDYEQYF.

This sequence joins TRBV7-2 and TRBJ1-6; no reliable D call. Trimming cost V 4 bases and J 4 bases, with 11 bases left between them. The CDR3 consists of 15 residues. Germline CDR1 is SGHTA and CDR2 is FQGNSA. DNA for the CDR3: TGTGCCAGCAGCTCCTCGTGGACGTATAATTCACCCCTCCACTTT. Residues: CASSSSWTYNSPLHF. Full variable domain (remainder filled in from reference TRBV7-2 and TRBJ1-6): GAGVSQSPSNKVTEKGKDVELRCDPISGHTALYWYRQSLGQGLEFLIYFQGNSAPDKSGLPSDRFSAERTGGSVSTLTIQRTQQEDSAVYLCASSSSWTYNSPLHFGNGTRLTVT.

CDR3 nucleotide sequence: TGTGCCTGGAGTCGACAGTCCTACGAGCAGTACTTC. It is translated as CAWSRQSYEQYF. The chain joins TRBV30 to TRBJ2-7; D perhaps matches TRBD1 (5 bases). This CDR3 is built from 12 residues. V lost 2 bases to trimming and J lost 1 base, with 6 bases between them. Germline CDR1 is GTSNPN and CDR2 is SVGIG (reference sequence).

The sample holds one count of this clone. The CDR3 region has the DNA TGTGCCAGCAGTTCCGAGGCCCATCAGCCCCAGCATTTT. This translates into CASSSEAHQPQHF. The V call is TRBV28, the J call TRBJ1-5; D not resolved. Germline CDR1 reads MDHEN; CDR2 reads SYDVKM. V was shortened by 4 bases and J by 5 bases, with 9 bases between the two germline ends. The CDR3 has 13 amino acids. Drawing the rest from reference TRBV28 and TRBJ1-5, the complete variable domain is DVKVTQSSRYLVKRTGEKVFLECVQDMDHENMFWYRQDPGLGLRLIYFSYDVKMKEKGDIPEGYSVSREKKERFSLILESASTNQTSMYLCASSSEAHQPQHFGDGTRLSIL.

The genes are TRBV7-9 and TRBJ2-2; D is perhaps TRBD2 (7 bases). V lost 2 bases to trimming and J lost 0 bases, with 10 bases between them. Germline assignment: CDR1 SEHNR and CDR2 FQNEAQ (reference sequence). The CDR3 consists of 16 residues. The CDR3 region is CASSLWGGANTGELFF. The CDR3 DNA is TGTGCCAGCAGCTTATGGGGGGGCGCGAACACCGGGGAGCTGTTTTTT.

The chain links TRBV19 to TRBJ2-6; D not resolved. CDR3 size: 15 residues. Germline assignment: CDR1 LNHDA and CDR2 SQIVND (reference sequence). V was cut by 5 bases and J by 2 bases, with 10 bases left in between. The CDR3 DNA is TGTGCCAGTAGTCCCAACTTCCCTGGGGCCAACGTCCTGACTTTC. Translation: CASSPNFPGANVLTF.

The sample holds one count of this clone. The V and J genes are TRBV6-1 and TRBJ1-2, with D possibly matching TRBD1 (5 bases). This CDR3 has 18 residues. V was clipped by 4 bases and J by 4 bases, with 25 bases between them. Germline V gene data show CDR1 as MNHNS and CDR2 as SASEGT. The CDR3 spells CASSGGRDFLQASYGYTF. The CDR3 coding sequence is TGTGCCAGCAGTGGCGGCCGGGACTTCCTACAAGCCTCCTATGGCTACACCTTC.

V and J are TRBV19 and TRBJ1-1; 9 bases agree with TRBD1. The germline V gene has CDR1 LNHDA and CDR2 SQIVND (reference sequence). This CDR3 has 14 amino acids. The V segment lost 3 bases and the J segment 9 bases; nucleotides outside the gene matches: 8. The CDR3 nucleotides are TGTGCCAGTAGTATGATAGGGACAGGGCTTCAAGCTTTCTTT. Translated: CASSMIGTGLQAFF.

CDR3 sequence: CASSRDRGSYEQYF. DNA for the CDR3: TGTGCCAGCAGCCGGGACAGGGGCTCCTACGAGCAGTACTTC. The rearrangement joins TRBV6-1 to TRBJ2-7, with 10 bases identical to TRBD1. This CDR3 region has 14 residues. The junction had 2 bases not matched to a gene; V was cut back by 6 bases and J by 0 bases. The V gene's germline CDR1 is MNHNS and CDR2 SASEGT.